What follows are 2 T cell receptor beta chains derived from one specimen sequenced in a study of T-cell memory formation after mild COVID-19. TCRdb analysed the 5' RACE reads with MiXCR anew, one entry per CDR3 protein. The sample shows 300,000 to 350,000 distinct CDR3 sequences, over 10% of them seen only once. The specimen was PBMCs or a T cell subset sorted from them (not recorded which). The origin of the receptors is a man aged 18-30 years who had mild COVID-19 (a few samples of this study predate the infection). Cell type and time point are not known.

This chain joins TRBV18 and TRBJ1-5; the D gene is possibly TRBD1 (5 bases). The CDR3 spans 14 residues. V was shortened by 2 bases and J by 7 bases, with 12 bases between the two germline ends. Looked up from germline, CDR1 is KGHSH and CDR2 is LQKENI. The CDR3 region has the DNA TGTGCCAGCTCACCAGCGGGGGGTAACCAGCCCCAGCATTTT. Its translation is CASSPAGGNQPQHF.

The chain has TRBV30 and TRBJ1-5; D call uncertain. CDR1 is GTSNPN, CDR2 SVGIG, per germline (reference sequence). This CDR3 has 14 residues. The germline V and J ends were trimmed by 2 bases and 2 bases, with 10 bases remaining between them. This CDR3 reads CAWSSGRGNQPQHF. The CDR3 region has the DNA TGTGCCTGGAGTTCCGGGAGGGGCAATCAGCCCCAGCATTTT.